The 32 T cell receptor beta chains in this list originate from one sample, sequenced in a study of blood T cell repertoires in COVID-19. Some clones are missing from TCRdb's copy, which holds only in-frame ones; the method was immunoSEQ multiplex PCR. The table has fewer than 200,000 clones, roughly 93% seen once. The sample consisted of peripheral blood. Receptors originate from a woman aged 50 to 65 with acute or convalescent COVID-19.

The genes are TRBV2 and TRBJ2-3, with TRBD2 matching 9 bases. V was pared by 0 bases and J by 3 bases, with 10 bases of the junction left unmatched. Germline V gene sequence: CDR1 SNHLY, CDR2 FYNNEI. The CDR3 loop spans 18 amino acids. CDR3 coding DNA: TGTGCCAGCAGTGAAGCGCTTCGGGTAGCGGGAGTTACAGATACGCAGTATTTT. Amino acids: CASSEALRVAGVTDTQYF.

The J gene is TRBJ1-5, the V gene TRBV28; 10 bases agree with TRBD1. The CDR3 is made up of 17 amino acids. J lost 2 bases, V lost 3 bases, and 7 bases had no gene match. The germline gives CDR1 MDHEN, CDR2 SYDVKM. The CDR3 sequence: CASSFGTGEGGNQPQHF. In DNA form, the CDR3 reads TGTGCCAGCAGTTTCGGGACAGGGGAAGGTGGCAATCAGCCCCAGCATTTT.

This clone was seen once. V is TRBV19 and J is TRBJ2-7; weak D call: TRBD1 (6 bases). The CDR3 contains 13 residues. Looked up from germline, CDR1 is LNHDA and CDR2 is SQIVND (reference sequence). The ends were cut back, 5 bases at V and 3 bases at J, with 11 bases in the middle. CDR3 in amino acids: CASSPGTLYEQYF. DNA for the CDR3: TGTGCCAGTAGTCCTGGGACACTCTACGAGCAGTACTTC.

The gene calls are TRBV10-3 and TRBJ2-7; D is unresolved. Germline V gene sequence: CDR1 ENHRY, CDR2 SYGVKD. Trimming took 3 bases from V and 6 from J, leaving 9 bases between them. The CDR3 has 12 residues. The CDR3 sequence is CAISESWAEQYF. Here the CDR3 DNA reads TGTGCCATCAGTGAATCCTGGGCCGAGCAGTACTTC.

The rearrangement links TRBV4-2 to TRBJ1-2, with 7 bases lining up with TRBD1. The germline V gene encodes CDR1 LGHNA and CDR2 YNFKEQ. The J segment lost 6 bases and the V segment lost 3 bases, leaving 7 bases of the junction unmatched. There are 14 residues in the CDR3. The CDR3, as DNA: TGTGCCAGCAGCCAGCTGGGGCAGGGGGATGGCTACACCTTC. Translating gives CASSQLGQGDGYTF.

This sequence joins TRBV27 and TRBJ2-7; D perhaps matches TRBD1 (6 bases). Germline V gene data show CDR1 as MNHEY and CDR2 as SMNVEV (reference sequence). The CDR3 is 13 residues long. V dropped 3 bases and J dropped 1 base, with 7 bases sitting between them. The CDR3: CASSFGQSYEQYF. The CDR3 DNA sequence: TGTGCCAGCAGTTTTGGACAGTCCTACGAGCAGTACTTC.

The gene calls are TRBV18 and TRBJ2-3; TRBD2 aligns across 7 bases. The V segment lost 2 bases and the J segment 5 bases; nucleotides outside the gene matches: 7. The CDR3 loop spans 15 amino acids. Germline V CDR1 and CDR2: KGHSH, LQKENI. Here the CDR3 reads CASSPRASGQDTQYF. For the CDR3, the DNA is TGTGCCAGCTCACCAAGGGCTAGCGGACAAGATACGCAGTATTTT.

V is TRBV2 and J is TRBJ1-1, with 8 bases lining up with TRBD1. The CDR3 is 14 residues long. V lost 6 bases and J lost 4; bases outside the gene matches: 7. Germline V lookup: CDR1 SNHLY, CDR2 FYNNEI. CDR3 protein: CASRPGQVPTEAFF. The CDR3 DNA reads TGTGCCAGCAGGCCGGGACAGGTCCCCACTGAAGCTTTCTTT.

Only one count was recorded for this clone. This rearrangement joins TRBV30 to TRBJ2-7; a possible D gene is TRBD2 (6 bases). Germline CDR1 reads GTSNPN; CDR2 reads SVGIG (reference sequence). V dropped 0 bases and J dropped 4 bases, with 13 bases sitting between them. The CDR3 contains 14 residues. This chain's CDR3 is CAWSVGTETYEQYF. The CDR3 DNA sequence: TGTGCCTGGAGTGTTGGGACTGAAACTTACGAGCAGTACTTC.

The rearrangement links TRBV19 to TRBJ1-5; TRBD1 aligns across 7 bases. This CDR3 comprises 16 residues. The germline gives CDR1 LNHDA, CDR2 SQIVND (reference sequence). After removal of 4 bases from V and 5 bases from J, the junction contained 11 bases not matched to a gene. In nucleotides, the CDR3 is TGTGCCAGTAGTACGAGGGGGCTCAGGTCCCATCAGCCCCAGCATTTT. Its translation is CASSTRGLRSHQPQHF.

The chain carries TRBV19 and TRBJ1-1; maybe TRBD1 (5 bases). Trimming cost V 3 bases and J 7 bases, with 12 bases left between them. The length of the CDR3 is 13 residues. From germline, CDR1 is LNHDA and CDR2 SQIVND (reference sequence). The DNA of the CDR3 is TGTGCCAGTAGTATGGGGGGATCCTATGAAGCTTTCTTT. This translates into CASSMGGSYEAFF. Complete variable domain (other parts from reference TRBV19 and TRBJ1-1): DGGITQSPKYLFRKEGQNVTLSCEQNLNHDAMYWYRQDPGQGLRLIYYSQIVNDFQKGDIAEGYSVSREKKESFPLTVTSAQKNPTAFYLCASSMGGSYEAFFGQGTRLTVV.

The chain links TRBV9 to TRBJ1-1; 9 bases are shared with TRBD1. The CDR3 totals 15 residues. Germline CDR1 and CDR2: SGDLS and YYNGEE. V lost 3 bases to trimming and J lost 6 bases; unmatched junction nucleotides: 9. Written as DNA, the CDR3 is TGTGCCAGCAGCGCCATGACAGGGGGTGTGCCTGAAGCTTTCTTT. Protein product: CASSAMTGGVPEAFF.

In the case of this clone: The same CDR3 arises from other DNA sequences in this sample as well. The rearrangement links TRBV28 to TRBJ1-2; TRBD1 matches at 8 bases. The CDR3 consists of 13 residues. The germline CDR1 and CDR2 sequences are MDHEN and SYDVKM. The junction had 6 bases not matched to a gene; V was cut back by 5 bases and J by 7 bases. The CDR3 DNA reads TGTGCCAGCAGTCTCCTTCAGGGGGCTGGCTACACCTTC. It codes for CASSLLQGAGYTF.

In DNA form, the CDR3 reads TGTGCCAGCAGGACTCCCCAGGGCTACGAGCAGTACTTC. Residues: CASRTPQGYEQYF. The chain employs TRBV6-5 and TRBJ2-7, with TRBD1 as a possible D gene (5 bases). CDR3 size: 13 residues. Germline V gene sequence: CDR1 MNHEY, CDR2 SVGAGI. V was trimmed by 6 bases and J by 3 bases, leaving 12 bases between them.

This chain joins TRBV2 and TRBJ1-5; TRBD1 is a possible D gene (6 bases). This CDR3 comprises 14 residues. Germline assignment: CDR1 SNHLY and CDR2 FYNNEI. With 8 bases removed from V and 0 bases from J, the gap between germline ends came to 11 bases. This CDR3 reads CASADRPSNQPQHF. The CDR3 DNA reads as TGTGCCAGCGCCGACAGGCCTAGCAATCAGCCCCAGCATTTT.

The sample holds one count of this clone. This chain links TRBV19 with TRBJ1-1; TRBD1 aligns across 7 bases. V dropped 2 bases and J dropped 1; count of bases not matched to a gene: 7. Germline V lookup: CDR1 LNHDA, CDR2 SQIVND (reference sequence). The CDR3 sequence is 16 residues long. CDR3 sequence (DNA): TGTGCCAGTAGTATATGGCAGGGGGTATGGAACACTGAAGCTTTCTTT. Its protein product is CASSIWQGVWNTEAFF.

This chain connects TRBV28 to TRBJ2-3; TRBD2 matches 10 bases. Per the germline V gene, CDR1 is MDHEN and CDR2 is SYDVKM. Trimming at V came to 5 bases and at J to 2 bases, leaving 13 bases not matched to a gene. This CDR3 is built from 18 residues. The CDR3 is CASSAGASGSSLTDTQYF. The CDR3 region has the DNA TGTGCCAGCAGTGCCGGGGCTAGCGGGAGTTCCCTCACAGATACGCAGTATTTT. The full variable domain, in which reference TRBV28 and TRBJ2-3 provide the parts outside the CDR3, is DVKVTQSSRYLVKRTGEKVFLECVQDMDHENMFWYRQDPGLGLRLIYFSYDVKMKEKGDIPEGYSVSREKKERFSLILESASTNQTSMYLCASSAGASGSSLTDTQYFGPGTRLTVL.

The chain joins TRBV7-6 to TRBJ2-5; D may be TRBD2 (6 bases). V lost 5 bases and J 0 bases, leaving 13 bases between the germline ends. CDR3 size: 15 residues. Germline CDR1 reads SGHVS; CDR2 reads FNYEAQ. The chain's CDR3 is CASSTLGGNQETQYF. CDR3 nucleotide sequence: TGTGCCAGCAGCACCTTGGGAGGCAACCAAGAGACCCAGTACTTC.

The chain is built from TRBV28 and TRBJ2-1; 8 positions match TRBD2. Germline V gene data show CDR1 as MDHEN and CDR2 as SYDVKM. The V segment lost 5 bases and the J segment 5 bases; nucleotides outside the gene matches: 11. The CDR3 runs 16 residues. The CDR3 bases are TGTGCCAGCAGTGGGGTAGCGGGACGTCTCAACAATGAGCAGTTCTTC. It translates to CASSGVAGRLNNEQFF.

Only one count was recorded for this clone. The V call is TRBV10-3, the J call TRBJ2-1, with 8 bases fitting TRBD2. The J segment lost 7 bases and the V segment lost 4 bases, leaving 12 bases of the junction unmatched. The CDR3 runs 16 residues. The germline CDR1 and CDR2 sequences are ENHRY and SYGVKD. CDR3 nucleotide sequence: TGTGCCATCAGTGGGGTCCGGGGACTAGTGTTGAATGAGCAGTTCTTC. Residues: CAISGVRGLVLNEQFF.

CDR3 bases: TGTGCCAGTAGTTTGCGGGGGGCGAGGAGTAACACTGAAGCTTTCTTT. It specifies CASSLRGARSNTEAFF. The chain links TRBV19 to TRBJ1-1; D is perhaps TRBD1 (6 bases). CDR1 and CDR2 from the germline V gene are LNHDA and SQIVND (reference sequence). The CDR3 runs 16 residues. Between the trimmed V and J ends, which lost 5 bases and 2 bases, there was a span of 18 bases. The full variable domain, its missing parts supplied by reference TRBV19 and TRBJ1-1, is DGGITQSPKYLFRKEGQNVTLSCEQNLNHDAMYWYRQDPGQGLRLIYYSQIVNDFQKGDIAEGYSVSREKKESFPLTVTSAQKNPTAFYLCASSLRGARSNTEAFFGQGTRLTVV.

The CDR3 protein is CSASTGSYEQYF. Written as DNA, the CDR3 is TGCAGCGCCTCGACAGGGTCCTACGAGCAGTACTTC. The rearrangement links TRBV29-1 to TRBJ2-7; 7 bases fit TRBD1. The CDR3 has 12 residues. V was pared by 7 bases and J by 1 base, with 4 bases of the junction left unmatched. CDR1 SQVTM and CDR2 ANQGSEA come from the germline V gene.

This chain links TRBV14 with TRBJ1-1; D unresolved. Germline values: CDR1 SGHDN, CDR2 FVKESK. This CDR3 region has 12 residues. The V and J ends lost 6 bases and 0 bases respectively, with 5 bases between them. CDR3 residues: CASRHLNTEAFF. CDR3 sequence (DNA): TGTGCCAGCAGACACCTGAACACTGAAGCTTTCTTT.

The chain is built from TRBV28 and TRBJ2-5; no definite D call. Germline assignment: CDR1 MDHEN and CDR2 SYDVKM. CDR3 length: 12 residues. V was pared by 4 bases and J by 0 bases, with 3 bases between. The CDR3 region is CASSSYQETQYF. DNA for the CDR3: TGTGCCAGCAGTTCATACCAAGAGACCCAGTACTTC.

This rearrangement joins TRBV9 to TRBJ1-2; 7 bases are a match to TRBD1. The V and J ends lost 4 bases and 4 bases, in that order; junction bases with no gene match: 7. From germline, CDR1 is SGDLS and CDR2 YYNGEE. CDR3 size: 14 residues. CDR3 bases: TGTGCCAGCAGCCCCACGACAGGGTCCTATGGCTACACCTTC. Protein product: CASSPTTGSYGYTF.

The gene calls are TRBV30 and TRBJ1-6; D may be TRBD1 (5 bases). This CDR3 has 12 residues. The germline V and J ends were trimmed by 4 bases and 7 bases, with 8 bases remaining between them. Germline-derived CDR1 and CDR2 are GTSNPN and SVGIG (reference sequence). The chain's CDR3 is CAWTRANSPLHF. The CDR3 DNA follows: TGTGCCTGGACCAGGGCGAATTCACCCCTCCACTTT.

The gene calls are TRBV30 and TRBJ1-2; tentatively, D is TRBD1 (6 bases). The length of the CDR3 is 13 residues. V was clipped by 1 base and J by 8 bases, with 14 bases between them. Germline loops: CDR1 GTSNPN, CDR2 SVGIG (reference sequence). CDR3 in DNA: TGTGCCTGGAGTGATCCGCCCAGGGGCGGCTACACCTTC. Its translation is CAWSDPPRGGYTF.

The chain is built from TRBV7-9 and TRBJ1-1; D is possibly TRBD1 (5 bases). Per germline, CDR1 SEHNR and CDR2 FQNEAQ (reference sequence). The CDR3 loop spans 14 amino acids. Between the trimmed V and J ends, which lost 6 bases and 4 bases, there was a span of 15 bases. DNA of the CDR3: TGTGCCAGCAGGCCCGCGGAGGGGCTCACTGAAGCTTTCTTT. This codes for CASRPAEGLTEAFF.

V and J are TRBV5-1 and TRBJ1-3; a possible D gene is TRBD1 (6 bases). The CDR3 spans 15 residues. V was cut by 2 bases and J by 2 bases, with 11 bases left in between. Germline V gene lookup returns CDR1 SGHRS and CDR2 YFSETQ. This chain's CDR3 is CASSLQGEPGNTIYF. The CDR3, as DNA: TGCGCCAGCAGCTTACAGGGTGAGCCTGGAAACACCATATATTTT. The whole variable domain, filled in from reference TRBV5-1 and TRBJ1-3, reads KAGVTQTPRYLIKTRGQQVTLSCSPISGHRSVSWYQQTPGQGLQFLFEYFSETQRNKGNFPGRFSGRQFSNSRSEMNVSTLELGDSALYLCASSLQGEPGNTIYFGEGSWLTVV.

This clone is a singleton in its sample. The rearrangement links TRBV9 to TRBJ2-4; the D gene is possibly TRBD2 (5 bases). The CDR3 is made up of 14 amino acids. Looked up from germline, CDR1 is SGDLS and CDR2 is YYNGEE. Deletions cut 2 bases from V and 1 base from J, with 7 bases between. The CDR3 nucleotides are TGTGCCAGCAGCGTGGGAGAGGCCAAAAACATTCAGTACTTC. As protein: CASSVGEAKNIQYF.

CDR3 amino acids: CAISETQGQEQYF. CDR3 bases: TGTGCCATCAGTGAGACCCAGGGACAGGAGCAGTACTTC. This rearrangement joins TRBV10-3 to TRBJ2-7; 7 bases match TRBD1. The CDR3 contains 13 residues. CDR1 is ENHRY, CDR2 SYGVKD, per germline. The V segment lost 2 bases and the J segment 7 bases; nucleotides outside the gene matches: 5.

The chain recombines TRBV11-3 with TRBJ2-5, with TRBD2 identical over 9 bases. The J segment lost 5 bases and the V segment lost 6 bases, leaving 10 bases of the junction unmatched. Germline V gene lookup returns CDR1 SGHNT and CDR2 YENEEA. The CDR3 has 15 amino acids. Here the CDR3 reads CASRLSGRLNETQYF. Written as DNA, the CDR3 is TGTGCCAGCAGACTTAGCGGGAGATTAAATGAGACCCAGTACTTC.